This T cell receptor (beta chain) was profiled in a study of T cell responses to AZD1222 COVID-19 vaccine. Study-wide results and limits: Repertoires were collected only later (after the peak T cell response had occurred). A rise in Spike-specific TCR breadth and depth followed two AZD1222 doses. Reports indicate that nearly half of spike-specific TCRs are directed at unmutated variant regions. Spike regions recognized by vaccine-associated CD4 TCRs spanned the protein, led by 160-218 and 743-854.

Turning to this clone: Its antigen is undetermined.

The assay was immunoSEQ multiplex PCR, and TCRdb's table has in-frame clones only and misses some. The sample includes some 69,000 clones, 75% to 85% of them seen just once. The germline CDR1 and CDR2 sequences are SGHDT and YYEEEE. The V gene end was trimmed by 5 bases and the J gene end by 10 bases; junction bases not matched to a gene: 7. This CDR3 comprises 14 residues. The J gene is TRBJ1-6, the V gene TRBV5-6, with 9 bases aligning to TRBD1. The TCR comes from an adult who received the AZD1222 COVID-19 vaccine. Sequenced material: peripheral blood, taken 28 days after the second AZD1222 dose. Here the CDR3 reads CASSIQGAGSPLHF. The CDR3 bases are TGTGCCAGCAGTATACAGGGGGCAGGATCACCCCTCCACTTT.